Below, one TCR beta chain is given with its context. Its antigen is unknown. This CDR3 region has 14 residues. The junction had 5 bases not matched to a gene; V was cut back by 2 bases and J by 6 bases. Germline values: CDR1 MGHRA, CDR2 YSYEKL. These data come from a study of T cell repertoires in cytomegalovirus infection. Looking at the study overall: The public TCR beta signatures pointed to both CMV infection and matching HLA type. Study-wide results and limits: The ex vivo response showed dominance by HLA-C-restricted CMV-specific TCR beta clonotypes. Cumulative public TCR beta family frequency identified carriers of CMV plus the relevant HLA.

TCRdb ran MiXCR on the reads and lists one entry per CDR3 protein. The sample contains around 450,000 distinct CDR3 sequences, approximately 31% of which appear only once. The chain employs TRBV4-1 and TRBJ1-1; TRBD1 agrees at 8 bases. The specimen was PBMCs. This clonotype originated in a human donor in good health (CMV status not recorded). Some clones in this sample may be carry-over from other donors' samples. CDR3 DNA sequence: TGCGCCAGCAGCCAAACAGGGGGGAGCTCTGAAGCTTTCTTT. This translates into CASSQTGGSSEAFF.